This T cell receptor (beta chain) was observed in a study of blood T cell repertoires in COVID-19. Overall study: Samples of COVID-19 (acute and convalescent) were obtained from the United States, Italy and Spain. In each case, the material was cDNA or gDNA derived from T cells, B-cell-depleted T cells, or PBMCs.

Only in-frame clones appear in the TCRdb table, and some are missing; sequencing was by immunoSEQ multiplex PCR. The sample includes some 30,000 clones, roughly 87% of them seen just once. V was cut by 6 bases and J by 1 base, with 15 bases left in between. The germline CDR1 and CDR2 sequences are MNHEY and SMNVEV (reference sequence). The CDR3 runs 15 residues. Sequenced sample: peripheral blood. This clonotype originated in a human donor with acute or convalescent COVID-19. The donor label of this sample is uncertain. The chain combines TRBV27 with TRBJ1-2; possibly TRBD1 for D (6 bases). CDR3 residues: CASSSRGGLNYGYTF. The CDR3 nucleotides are TGTGCCAGCAGCAGTAGGGGGGGACTTAACTATGGCTACACCTTC.